Here is one T cell receptor beta chain with its context. Original data processing: Estimated nucleated cell counts came from reference gene primer amplification. The protocol was immunoSEQ multiplex PCR, while the TCRdb copy is restricted to in-frame clones and leaves out a portion. That table supplies the V and J calls and clone size; D and trimming were determined from the DNA. The sample holds over 150,000 clones; about 88% are singletons and the top ten take about 1%. Germline values: CDR1 MNHEY, CDR2 SMNVEV (reference sequence). The CDR3 is 14 amino acids. The ends lost 6 bases at V and 1 base at J; junction bases unmatched: 5. The data were obtained in a study of blood T cell repertoires in COVID-19. Across the whole study: The origin of the acute and convalescent COVID-19 samples was the United States, Italy and Spain.

The chain carries TRBV27 and TRBJ2-7, with TRBD2 matching 8 bases. Sequenced input: peripheral blood. This TCR derives from a man aged 25 to 40 with acute or convalescent COVID-19. The CDR3 DNA reads as TGTGCCAGCAGCCGCGGGGGGCCATCCTACGAGCAGTACTTC. Translation: CASSRGGPSYEQYF.